The 25 T cell receptor beta chains below come from one sample, sequenced in a study of cytomegalovirus exposure and HLA in healthy donors. The primer mix had 60 Vbeta and 13 Jbeta primers. The protocol was immunoSEQ multiplex PCR, while the TCRdb copy is restricted to in-frame clones and leaves out a portion. The sample comprises roughly 200,000 clones, 65% to 90% of which are singletons, and approximately 0.31% rests with the top ten. The sequenced sample was PBMCs. The receptors come from a woman aged 30 to 39 in good health and CMV-seronegative.

The chain recombines TRBV25-1 with TRBJ1-2, with TRBD1 matching over 9 bases. J lost 6 bases, V lost 6 bases, and 8 bases had no gene match. Germline V gene lookup returns CDR1 MGHDK and CDR2 SYGVNS. This CDR3 is built from 14 residues. CDR3 nucleotide sequence: TGTGCCAGCAGCCGCAAGGGACAGGGTCATGGCTACACCTTC. This gives the protein CASSRKGQGHGYTF.

The CDR3 sequence: CASRSGGHRELFF. The DNA for the CDR3 is TGTGCCAGCAGGTCGGGTGGCCACCGGGAGCTGTTTTTT. The chain couples TRBV9 to TRBJ2-2; D is undetermined. The germline V gene has CDR1 SGDLS and CDR2 YYNGEE. Between the trimmed V and J ends, which lost 5 bases and 9 bases, there was a span of 14 bases. The length of the CDR3 is 13 residues.

This sequence joins TRBV5-4 and TRBJ2-3, with D maybe TRBD1 (5 bases). The CDR3 spans 15 residues. Per germline, CDR1 SGHNT and CDR2 YYREEE (reference sequence). V lost 2 bases and J lost 0, with 10 bases in between. This chain's CDR3 is CASSFKTGSTDTQYF. The DNA of the CDR3 is TGTGCCAGCAGCTTTAAAACAGGAAGCACAGATACGCAGTATTTT.

The genes are TRBV5-6 and TRBJ2-3; 7 bases line up with TRBD1. Germline V gene lookup returns CDR1 SGHDT and CDR2 YYEEEE. J lost 1 base, V lost 3 bases, and 5 bases had no gene match. The CDR3 is 15 amino acids. The CDR3 region is CASSSTGRGTDTQYF. The CDR3 region has the DNA TGTGCCAGCAGCTCGACAGGGAGAGGCACAGATACGCAGTATTTT.

Points on this clone: Other nucleotide sequences from this sample produce the same CDR3. This chain uses TRBV5-1 with TRBJ2-5; no clear D gene. This CDR3 region has 13 residues. Trimming pared 0 bases from V and 1 base from J, leaving 4 bases between. In germline, CDR1 is SGHRS, CDR2 YFSETQ. This CDR3 is CASSLGAQETQYF. The CDR3 DNA reads TGCGCCAGCAGCTTGGGGGCCCAAGAGACCCAGTACTTC.

The chain couples TRBV5-1 to TRBJ2-5; TRBD1 agrees at 12 bases. V lost 3 bases and J lost 5; bases outside the gene matches: 5. This CDR3 region has 15 residues. Germline lookup yields CDR1 SGHRS and CDR2 YFSETQ. The CDR3 sequence: CASSWGQGAGETQYF. For the CDR3, the DNA is TGCGCCAGCAGCTGGGGACAGGGGGCAGGGGAGACCCAGTACTTC.

The chain combines TRBV5-1 with TRBJ1-1; D is undetermined. The germline V and J ends were trimmed by 7 bases and 3 bases, with 10 bases remaining between them. Germline CDR1 SGHRS, CDR2 YFSETQ. The CDR3 consists of 12 residues. The CDR3 DNA follows: TGCGCCAGCCGGGGATCTCACACTGAAGCTTTCTTT. Translation gives CASRGSHTEAFF.

The J gene is TRBJ2-5, the V gene TRBV5-6, with 12 bases fitting TRBD1. CDR3 length equals 14 residues. Germline-derived CDR1 and CDR2 are SGHDT and YYEEEE. The J segment lost 4 bases and the V segment lost 4 bases, leaving 2 bases of the junction unmatched. CDR3 loop: CASSRDRGRETQYF. The CDR3 DNA follows: TGTGCCAGCAGCAGGGACAGGGGGCGAGAGACCCAGTACTTC.

The rearrangement links TRBV6-5 to TRBJ1-2; TRBD1 might be the D (5 bases). This CDR3 region has 15 residues. CDR1 and CDR2 (germline): MNHEY, SVGAGI. Between the trimmed V and J ends, which lost 7 bases and 6 bases, there was a span of 21 bases. CDR3 amino acids: CASTRQNSKSNGYTF. The CDR3 nucleotides are TGTGCCAGCACTCGACAGAATAGCAAATCGAATGGCTACACCTTC.

The rearrangement links TRBV6-1 to TRBJ2-6, with TRBD1 matching 7 bases. CDR1 and CDR2 (germline): MNHNS, SASEGT. This CDR3 has 15 residues. V gave up 10 bases and J gave up 4 bases; unmatched junction bases: 10. The CDR3 DNA reads TGTGCCACATGGGACAGCCCAGGAGGGGCCAACGTCCTGACTTTC. Translating gives CATWDSPGGANVLTF.

The chain employs TRBV5-4 and TRBJ2-7; 13 positions agree with TRBD2. Germline V gene sequence: CDR1 SGHNT, CDR2 YYREEE (reference sequence). The V segment lost 4 bases and the J segment 6 bases; nucleotides outside the gene matches: 7. The CDR3 loop spans 15 amino acids. In DNA, the CDR3 is TGTGCCAGCAGCCCGAGGACTAGCGGGAGTGGCGAGCAGTACTTC. Protein sequence: CASSPRTSGSGEQYF.

J is TRBJ2-7 and V is TRBV6-5; D is possibly TRBD2 (6 bases). This CDR3 contains 15 residues. V was clipped by 6 bases and J by 7 bases, with 22 bases between them. CDR1 and CDR2 (germline): MNHEY, SVGAGI. This CDR3 is CASSPRAPIGREQYF. The CDR3, as DNA: TGTGCCAGCAGCCCCCGGGCCCCCATTGGGAGGGAGCAGTACTTC.

The J gene is TRBJ2-7, the V gene TRBV2, with 7 bases identical to TRBD1. Germline V gene data show CDR1 as SNHLY and CDR2 as FYNNEI. The CDR3 extends over 14 amino acids. V lost 6 bases to trimming and J lost 2 bases; unmatched junction nucleotides: 7. The CDR3: CASSRDSKAYEQYF. CDR3 bases: TGTGCCAGCAGCCGGGACAGCAAAGCCTACGAGCAGTACTTC.

This clone was detected once. The J gene is TRBJ2-3, the V gene TRBV7-2; 12 bases are a match to TRBD2. The CDR3 sequence is 15 residues long. Germline-derived CDR1 and CDR2 are SGHTA and FQGNSA. The J segment lost 4 bases and the V segment lost 2 bases, leaving 1 base of the junction unmatched. CDR3 region: CASSLLAGGPDTQYF. The CDR3 DNA reads as TGTGCCAGCAGCTTACTAGCGGGAGGGCCAGATACGCAGTATTTT. The variable domain in full, with the rest retrieved from reference TRBV7-2 and TRBJ2-3, is GAGVSQSPSNKVTEKGKDVELRCDPISGHTALYWYRQSLGQGLEFLIYFQGNSAPDKSGLPSDRFSAERTGGSVSTLTIQRTQQEDSAVYLCASSLLAGGPDTQYFGPGTRLTVL.

The chain couples TRBV6-5 to TRBJ1-2; D possibly corresponds to TRBD1 (5 bases). The CDR3 covers 12 residues. V shed 10 bases and J shed 5 bases, with 14 bases lying between them. Germline V CDR1 and CDR2: MNHEY, SVGAGI. The CDR3 DNA reads as TGTGCCACGGGGGGGACGGGATATGGCTACACCTTC. Encoded protein: CATGGTGYGYTF.

The chain carries TRBV6-1 and TRBJ2-7; possible D gene TRBD1, 6 bases. Deletions cut 6 bases from V and 2 bases from J, with 17 bases between. CDR1 MNHNS and CDR2 SASEGT come from the germline V gene. CDR3 length: 15 residues. CDR3 in amino acids: CASSRGQKVPYEQYF. The CDR3, as DNA: TGTGCCAGCAGCCGGGGACAAAAGGTCCCCTACGAGCAGTACTTC.

The chain recombines TRBV28 with TRBJ2-7, with 9 positions matching TRBD1. The length of the CDR3 is 15 residues. CDR1 is MDHEN and CDR2 is SYDVKM in the germline V gene. V was clipped by 4 bases and J by 7 bases; unmatched bases: 11. Here the CDR3 reads CASSYRGDRVFEQYF. The CDR3 DNA reads TGTGCCAGCAGTTACAGGGGGGACAGGGTGTTTGAGCAGTACTTC.

V and J are TRBV9 and TRBJ2-5, with D perhaps TRBD1 (6 bases). This CDR3 has 14 residues. The V gene's germline CDR1 is SGDLS and CDR2 YYNGEE. V dropped 5 bases and J dropped 0 bases, with 11 bases sitting between them. The CDR3 bases are TGTGCCAGCAGTCCACAGGGCTACCAAGAGACCCAGTACTTC. It specifies CASSPQGYQETQYF.

V gene TRBV7-9 combines with J gene TRBJ1-1, with D hard to call. The CDR3 extends over 14 amino acids. The germline gives CDR1 SEHNR, CDR2 FQNEAQ (reference sequence). Trimming took off 2 bases at V and 3 bases at J, with 10 bases between the two ends. CDR3 protein: CASSLPPRDTEAFF. CDR3 coding DNA: TGTGCCAGCAGCTTACCACCGAGGGACACTGAAGCTTTCTTT.

This chain uses TRBV19 with TRBJ1-1, with D possibly matching TRBD1 (5 bases). Trimming pared 3 bases from V and 3 bases from J, leaving 8 bases between. Germline values: CDR1 LNHDA, CDR2 SQIVND (reference sequence). This CDR3 has 13 residues. The CDR3 here is CASSISTDTEAFF. The DNA of the CDR3 is TGTGCCAGTAGTATCTCGACAGACACTGAAGCTTTCTTT.

A single count supports this clone. The V call is TRBV5-4, the J call TRBJ1-3, with 8 bases aligning to TRBD1. V gave up 4 bases and J gave up 0 bases; unmatched junction bases: 6. This CDR3 spans 16 amino acids. Germline V gene sequence: CDR1 SGHNT, CDR2 YYREEE (reference sequence). In DNA form, the CDR3 reads TGTGCCAGCAGCGCGGACAGGGCGAGCTCTGGAAACACCATATATTTT. It codes for CASSADRASSGNTIYF.

V is TRBV11-2 and J is TRBJ1-4; the D is unclear. This CDR3 has 13 residues. Germline CDR1 and CDR2: SGHAT and FQNNGV. V dropped 4 bases and J dropped 14 bases, with 17 bases sitting between them. Written as DNA, the CDR3 is TGTGCCAGCAGCTCGGGTGGGTCGAGTATGCTGTTTTTT. Amino acids: CASSSGGSSMLFF.

This clone showed up just once. The chain is built from TRBV5-4 and TRBJ2-1; 12 bases align to TRBD1. The length of the CDR3 is 15 residues. Germline lookup yields CDR1 SGHNT and CDR2 YYREEE (reference sequence). V shed 6 bases and J 8 bases; nucleotides not matched to a gene: 9. The CDR3 sequence is CASIQGTGGADEQFF. The CDR3 DNA is TGTGCCAGCATACAAGGGACAGGGGGCGCGGATGAGCAGTTCTTC.

The rearrangement joins TRBV5-6 to TRBJ1-5, with 7 positions matching TRBD1. With V trimmed by 3 bases and J by 0 bases, 9 bases remained unmatched. Germline lookup yields CDR1 SGHDT and CDR2 YYEEEE. The CDR3 consists of 17 residues. CDR3 in DNA: TGTGCCAGCAGCTCCCGGACTGACAGGGCTAGCAATCAGCCCCAGCATTTT. Protein sequence: CASSSRTDRASNQPQHF.

The CDR3 here is CASSSGRGARDTQYF. In DNA, the CDR3 is TGCGCCAGCAGCTCTGGGCGGGGGGCCCGGGATACGCAGTATTTT. V usage is TRBV5-1 and J usage is TRBJ2-3, with TRBD2 identical over 8 bases. The germline gives CDR1 SGHRS, CDR2 YFSETQ. The length of the CDR3 is 15 residues. Unmatched junction bases numbered 9, after V lost 3 bases and J lost 6 bases.